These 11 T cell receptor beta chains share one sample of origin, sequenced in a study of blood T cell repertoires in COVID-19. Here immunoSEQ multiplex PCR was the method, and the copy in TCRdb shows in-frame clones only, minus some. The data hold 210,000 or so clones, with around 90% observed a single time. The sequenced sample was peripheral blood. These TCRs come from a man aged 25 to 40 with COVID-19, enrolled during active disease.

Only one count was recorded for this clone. The CDR3 loop is CASSMGQELNYGYTF. The CDR3 coding sequence is TGTGCCAGTAGTATGGGACAGGAGCTTAACTATGGCTACACCTTC. V gene TRBV19 combines with J gene TRBJ1-2; the match to TRBD1 covers 8 bases. J was trimmed by 1 base and V by 3 bases; bases with no gene match: 4. Per the germline V gene, CDR1 is LNHDA and CDR2 is SQIVND (reference sequence). This CDR3 region has 15 residues.

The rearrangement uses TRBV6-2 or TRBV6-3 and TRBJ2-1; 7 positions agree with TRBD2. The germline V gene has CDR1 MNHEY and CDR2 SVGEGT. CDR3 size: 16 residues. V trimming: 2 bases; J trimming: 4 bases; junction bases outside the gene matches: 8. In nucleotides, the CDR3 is TGTGCCAGCAGTTACGCCGGTGGGGGGGGATACAATGAGCAGTTCTTC. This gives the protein CASSYAGGGGYNEQFF.

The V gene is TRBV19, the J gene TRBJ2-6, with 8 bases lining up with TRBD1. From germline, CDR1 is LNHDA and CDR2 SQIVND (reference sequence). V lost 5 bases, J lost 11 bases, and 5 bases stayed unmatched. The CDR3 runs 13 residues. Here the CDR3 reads CASSSGQAYVLTF. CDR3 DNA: TGTGCCAGTAGTTCGGGACAGGCTTACGTCCTGACTTTC. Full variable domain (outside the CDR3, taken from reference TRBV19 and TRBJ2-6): DGGITQSPKYLFRKEGQNVTLSCEQNLNHDAMYWYRQDPGQGLRLIYYSQIVNDFQKGDIAEGYSVSREKKESFPLTVTSAQKNPTAFYLCASSSGQAYVLTFGAGSRLTVL.

The CDR3, as DNA: TGCGCCAGCAGCCCGGGACTAGTGCTCAACAATGAGCAGTTCTTC. The encoded protein is CASSPGLVLNNEQFF. The chain links TRBV5-1 to TRBJ2-1; TRBD2 matches 8 bases. The CDR3 totals 15 residues. Per germline, CDR1 SGHRS and CDR2 YFSETQ. Trimming at V came to 4 bases and at J to 5 bases, leaving 8 bases not matched to a gene.

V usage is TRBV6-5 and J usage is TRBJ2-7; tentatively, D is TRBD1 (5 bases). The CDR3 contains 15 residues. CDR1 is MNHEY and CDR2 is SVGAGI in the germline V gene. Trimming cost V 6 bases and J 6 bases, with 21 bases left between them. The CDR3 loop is CASSALVGVAVEQYF. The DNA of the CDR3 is TGTGCCAGCAGCGCCCTGGTAGGGGTCGCGGTCGAGCAGTACTTC.

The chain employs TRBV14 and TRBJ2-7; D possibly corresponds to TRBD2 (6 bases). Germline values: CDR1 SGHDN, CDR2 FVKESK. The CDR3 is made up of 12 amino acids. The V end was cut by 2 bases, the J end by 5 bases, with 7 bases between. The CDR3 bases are TGTGCCAGCAGCCAACGGGGGAACGAGCAGTACTTC. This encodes CASSQRGNEQYF.

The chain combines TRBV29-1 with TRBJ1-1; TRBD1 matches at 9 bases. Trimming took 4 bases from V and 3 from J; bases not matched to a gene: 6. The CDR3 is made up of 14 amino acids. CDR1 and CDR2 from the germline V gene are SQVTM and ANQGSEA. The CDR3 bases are TGCAGCGTTGCACCGACAGGGGGGTACACTGAAGCTTTCTTT. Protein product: CSVAPTGGYTEAFF.

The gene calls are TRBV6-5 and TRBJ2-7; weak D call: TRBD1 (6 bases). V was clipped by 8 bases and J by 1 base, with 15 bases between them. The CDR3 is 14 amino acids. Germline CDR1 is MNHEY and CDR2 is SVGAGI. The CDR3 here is CASGNQGRSYEQYF. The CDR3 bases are TGTGCCAGCGGGAATCAGGGGAGATCCTACGAGCAGTACTTC.

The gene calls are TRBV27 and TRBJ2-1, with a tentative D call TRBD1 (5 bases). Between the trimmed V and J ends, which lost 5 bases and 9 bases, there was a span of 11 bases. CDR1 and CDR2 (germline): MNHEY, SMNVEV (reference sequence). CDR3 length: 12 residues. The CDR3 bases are TGTGCCAGCAGTCCCCAAGGGGTTGAGCAGTTCTTC. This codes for CASSPQGVEQFF.

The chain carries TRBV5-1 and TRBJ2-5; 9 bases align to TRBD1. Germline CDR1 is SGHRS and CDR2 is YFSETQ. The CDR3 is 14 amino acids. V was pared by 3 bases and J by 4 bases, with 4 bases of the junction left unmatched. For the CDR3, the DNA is TGCGCCAGCAGCTCGGGACAGGGAAGAGAGACCCAGTACTTC. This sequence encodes CASSSGQGRETQYF.

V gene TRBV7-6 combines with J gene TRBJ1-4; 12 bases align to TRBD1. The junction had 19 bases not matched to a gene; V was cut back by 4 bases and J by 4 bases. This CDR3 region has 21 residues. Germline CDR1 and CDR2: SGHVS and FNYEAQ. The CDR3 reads CASSYYTPGQGARISNEKLFF. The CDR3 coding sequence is TGTGCCAGCAGCTACTACACTCCGGGACAGGGGGCGCGCATAAGTAATGAAAAACTGTTTTTT. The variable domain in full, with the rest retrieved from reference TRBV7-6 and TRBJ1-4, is GAGVSQSPRYKVTKRGQDVALRCDPISGHVSLYWYRQALGQGPEFLTYFNYEAQQDKSGLPNDRFSAERPEGSISTLTIQRTEQRDSAMYRCASSYYTPGQGARISNEKLFFGSGTQLSVL.